The 5 T cell receptor beta chains given below trace back to one sample, sequenced in a study of blood T cell repertoires in COVID-19. Repertoires were generated with immunoSEQ multiplex PCR, while TCRdb's copy carries only in-frame clones and drops some. The data contain about 380,000 clones, less than 85% of them singletons. Sequences were obtained from peripheral blood. These receptor sequences come from a woman younger than 35 with acute or convalescent COVID-19.

A few counts support this clone. V and J are TRBV6-5 and TRBJ2-5; TRBD2 matches 9 bases. The CDR3 totals 16 residues. The junction had 7 bases not matched to a gene; V was cut back by 0 bases and J by 5 bases. Germline CDR1 reads MNHEY; CDR2 reads SVGAGI. The CDR3 nucleotides are TGTGCCAGCAGTTACTCAATTCTAGCGGGAAGGGAGACCCAGTACTTC. This codes for CASSYSILAGRETQYF.

The V gene is TRBV5-4, the J gene TRBJ1-3, with D hard to call. Trimming took off 4 bases at V and 0 bases at J, with 11 bases between the two ends. Germline CDR1 and CDR2: SGHNT and YYREEE (reference sequence). The CDR3 spans 15 residues. For the CDR3, the DNA is TGTGCCAGCAGCGGGGAGCCGAGCTCTGGAAACACCATATATTTT. This sequence encodes CASSGEPSSGNTIYF.

The chain joins TRBV10-2 to TRBJ2-5, with TRBD2 identical over 7 bases. V lost 6 bases and J lost 2; bases outside the gene matches: 3. Germline V gene lookup returns CDR1 WSHSY and CDR2 SAAADI. The CDR3 is made up of 13 amino acids. The CDR3 region has the DNA TGCGCCAGCAGGAGGGAGGGTCAAGAGACCCAGTACTTC. The encoded protein is CASRREGQETQYF.

In its sample, this clone was seen once. The chain is built from TRBV9 and TRBJ1-4; 8 bases are shared with TRBD1. CDR1 is SGDLS, CDR2 YYNGEE, per germline. The junction had 3 bases not matched to a gene; V was cut back by 0 bases and J by 8 bases. The CDR3 consists of 14 residues. The DNA for the CDR3 is TGTGCCAGCAGCGTAGACGGGACAGGAGAAAAACTGTTTTTT. Translated: CASSVDGTGEKLFF.

The rearrangement links TRBV6-2 or TRBV6-3 to TRBJ1-5; TRBD1 might be the D (5 bases). Deletions cut 0 bases from V and 2 bases from J, with 11 bases between. CDR3 length equals 16 residues. Germline V lookup: CDR1 MNHEY, CDR2 SVGEGT. The DNA for the CDR3 is TGTGCCAGCAGTTACTCCCTTAGGGGTGGCAATCAGCCCCAGCATTTT. It encodes CASSYSLRGGNQPQHF.